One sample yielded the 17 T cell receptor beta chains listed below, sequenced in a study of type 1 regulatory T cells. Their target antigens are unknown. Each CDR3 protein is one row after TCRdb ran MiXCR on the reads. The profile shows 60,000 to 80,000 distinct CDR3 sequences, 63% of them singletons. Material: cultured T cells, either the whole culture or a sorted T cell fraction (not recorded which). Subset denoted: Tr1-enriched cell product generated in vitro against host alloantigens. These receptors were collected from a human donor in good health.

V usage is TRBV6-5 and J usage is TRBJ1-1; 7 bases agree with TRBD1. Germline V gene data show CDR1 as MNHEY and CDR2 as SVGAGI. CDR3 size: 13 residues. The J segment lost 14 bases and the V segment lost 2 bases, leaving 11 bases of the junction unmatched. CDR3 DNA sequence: TGTGCCAGCAGTTACGATGGGGTACAGGGGATCTTCTTT. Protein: CASSYDGVQGIFF.

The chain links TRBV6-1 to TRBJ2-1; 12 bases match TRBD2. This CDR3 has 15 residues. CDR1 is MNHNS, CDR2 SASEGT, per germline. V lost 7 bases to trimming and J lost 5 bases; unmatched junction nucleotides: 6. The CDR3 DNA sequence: TGTGCCAGCATCGTGAGACTAGCGGGAGACAATGAGCAGTTCTTC. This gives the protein CASIVRLAGDNEQFF.

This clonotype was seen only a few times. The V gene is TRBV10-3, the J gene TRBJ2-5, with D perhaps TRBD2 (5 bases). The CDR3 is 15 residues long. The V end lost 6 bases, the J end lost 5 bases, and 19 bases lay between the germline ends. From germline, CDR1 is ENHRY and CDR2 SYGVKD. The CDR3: CAIRTTLSGGETQYF. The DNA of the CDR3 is TGTGCCATCAGGACCACCCTCAGCGGCGGGGAGACCCAGTACTTC.

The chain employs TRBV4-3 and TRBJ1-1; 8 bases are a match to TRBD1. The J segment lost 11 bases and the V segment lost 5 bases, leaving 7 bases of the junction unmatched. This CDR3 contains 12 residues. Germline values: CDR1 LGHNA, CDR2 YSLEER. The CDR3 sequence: CASSDWDRRAFF. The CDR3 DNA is TGCGCCAGCAGCGACTGGGACAGGCGCGCTTTCTTT.

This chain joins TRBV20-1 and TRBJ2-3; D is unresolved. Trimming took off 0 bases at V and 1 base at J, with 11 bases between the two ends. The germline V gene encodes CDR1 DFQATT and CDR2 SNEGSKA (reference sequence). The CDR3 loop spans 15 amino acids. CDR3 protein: CSARDLAEGTDTQYF. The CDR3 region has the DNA TGCAGTGCTAGAGATTTGGCGGAAGGCACAGATACGCAGTATTTT.

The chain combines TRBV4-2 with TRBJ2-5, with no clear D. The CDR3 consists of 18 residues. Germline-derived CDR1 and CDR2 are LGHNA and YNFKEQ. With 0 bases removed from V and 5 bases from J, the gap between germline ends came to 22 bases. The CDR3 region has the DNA TGTGCCAGCAGCCAAGAAGATAGTCGGAGTTCTTTCAGGGAGACCCAGTACTTC. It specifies CASSQEDSRSSFRETQYF.

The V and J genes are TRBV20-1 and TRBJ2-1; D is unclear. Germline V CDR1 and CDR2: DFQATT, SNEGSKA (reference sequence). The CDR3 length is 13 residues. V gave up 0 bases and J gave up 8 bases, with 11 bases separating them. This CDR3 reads CSARDVTTDEQFF. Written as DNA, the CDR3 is TGCAGTGCTAGAGACGTAACTACGGATGAGCAGTTCTTC.

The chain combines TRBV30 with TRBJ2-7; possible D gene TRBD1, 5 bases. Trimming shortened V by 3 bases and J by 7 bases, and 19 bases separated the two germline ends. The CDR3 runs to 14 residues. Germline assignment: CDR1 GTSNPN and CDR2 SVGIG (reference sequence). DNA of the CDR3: TGTGCCTGGAGCCCCGGTAGCAGGGAACGGGAGCAGTACTTC. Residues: CAWSPGSREREQYF.

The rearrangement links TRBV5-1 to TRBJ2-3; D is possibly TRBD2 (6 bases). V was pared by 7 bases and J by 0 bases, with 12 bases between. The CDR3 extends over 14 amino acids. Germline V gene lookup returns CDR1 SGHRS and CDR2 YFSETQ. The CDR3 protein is CASESGLSTDTQYF. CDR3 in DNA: TGCGCCAGCGAGAGCGGGCTTAGCACAGATACGCAGTATTTT.

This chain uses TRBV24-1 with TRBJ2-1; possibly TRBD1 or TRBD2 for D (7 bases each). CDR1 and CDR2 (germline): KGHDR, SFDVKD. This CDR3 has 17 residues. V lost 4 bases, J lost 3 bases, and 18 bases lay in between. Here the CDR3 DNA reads TGTGCCACCAGTGACGGGGGGCGCAGGGGGAACTACAATGAGCAGTTCTTC. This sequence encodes CATSDGGRRGNYNEQFF.

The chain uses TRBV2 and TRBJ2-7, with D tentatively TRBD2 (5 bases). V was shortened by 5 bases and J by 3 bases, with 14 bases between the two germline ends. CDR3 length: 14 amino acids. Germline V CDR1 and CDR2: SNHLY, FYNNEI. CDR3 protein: CASSLRVQYYEQYF. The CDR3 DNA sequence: TGTGCCAGCAGTTTGCGGGTTCAATACTACGAGCAGTACTTC.

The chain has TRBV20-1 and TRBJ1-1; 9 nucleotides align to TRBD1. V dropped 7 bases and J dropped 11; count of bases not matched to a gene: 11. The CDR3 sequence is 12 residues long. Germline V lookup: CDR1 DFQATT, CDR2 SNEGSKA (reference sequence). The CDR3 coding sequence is TGCAGTGTGCCGGACAGGGGTGATTGGGCTTTCTTT. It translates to CSVPDRGDWAFF.

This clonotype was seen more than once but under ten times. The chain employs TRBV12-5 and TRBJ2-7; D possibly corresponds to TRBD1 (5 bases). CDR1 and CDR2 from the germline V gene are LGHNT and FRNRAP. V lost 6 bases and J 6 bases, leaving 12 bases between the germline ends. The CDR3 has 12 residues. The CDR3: CASGESRAEQYF. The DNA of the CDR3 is TGTGCTAGTGGGGAGTCCAGGGCCGAGCAGTACTTC.

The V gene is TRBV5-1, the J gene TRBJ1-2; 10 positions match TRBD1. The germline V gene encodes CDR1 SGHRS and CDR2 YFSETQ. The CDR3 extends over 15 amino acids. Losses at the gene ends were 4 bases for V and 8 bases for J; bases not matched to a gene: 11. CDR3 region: CASSQDRGQFNGYTF. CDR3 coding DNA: TGCGCCAGCAGCCAAGACAGGGGGCAGTTCAACGGCTACACCTTC.

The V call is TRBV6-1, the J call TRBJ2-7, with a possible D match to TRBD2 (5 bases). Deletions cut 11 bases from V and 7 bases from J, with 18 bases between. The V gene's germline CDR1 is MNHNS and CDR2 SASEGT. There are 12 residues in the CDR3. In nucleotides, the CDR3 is TGTGCCTCCCGCGAGGGTCCCAAAGAGCAGTACTTC. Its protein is CASREGPKEQYF.

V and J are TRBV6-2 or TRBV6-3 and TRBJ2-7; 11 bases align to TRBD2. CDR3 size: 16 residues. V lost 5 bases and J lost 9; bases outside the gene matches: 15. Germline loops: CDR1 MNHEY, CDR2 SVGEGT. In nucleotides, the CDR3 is TGTGCCAGCAGTGTGGGACTAGCGGTAATCTCAGTGCGGCAGTACTTC. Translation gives CASSVGLAVISVRQYF.

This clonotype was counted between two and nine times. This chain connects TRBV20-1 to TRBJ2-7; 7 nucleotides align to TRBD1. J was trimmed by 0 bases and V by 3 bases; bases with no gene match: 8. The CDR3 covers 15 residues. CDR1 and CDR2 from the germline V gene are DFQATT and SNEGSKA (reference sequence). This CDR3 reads CSASGQVRSSYEQYF. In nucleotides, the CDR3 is TGCAGTGCTAGTGGACAGGTTCGTAGCTCCTACGAGCAGTACTTC.